The 2 T cell receptor beta chains presented below share a single source sample, sequenced in a study of cytomegalovirus exposure and HLA in healthy donors. With 60 Vbeta and 13 Jbeta primers, the PCR was carried out. The assay was immunoSEQ multiplex PCR, and TCRdb's table has in-frame clones only and misses some. The table has roughly 98,000 clones, around 77% seen once; the top ten hold roughly 3%. Sequenced: PBMCs. The receptors were gathered from a middle-aged man in good health and CMV-seronegative.

The chain joins TRBV5-4 to TRBJ2-3; a weak D match, TRBD1 (5 bases). The ends were cut back, 5 bases at V and 4 bases at J, with 26 bases in the middle. This CDR3 contains 18 residues. Germline loops: CDR1 SGHNT, CDR2 YYREEE (reference sequence). This CDR3 reads CASSNPRIQGGIADTQYF. Written as DNA, the CDR3 is TGTGCCAGCAGTAACCCAAGGATCCAGGGCGGTATTGCAGATACGCAGTATTTT.

V and J are TRBV19 and TRBJ1-2; 7 bases are shared with TRBD1. Looked up from germline, CDR1 is LNHDA and CDR2 is SQIVND (reference sequence). This CDR3 is built from 15 residues. The J segment lost 7 bases and the V segment lost 2 bases, leaving 10 bases of the junction unmatched. In DNA, the CDR3 is TGTGCCAGTAGTATAACTTCTCTAGGGGGCGTTGGCTACACCTTC. Protein sequence: CASSITSLGGVGYTF.